The text below deals with one T cell receptor (beta chain). Its target is not known. This record belongs to a study of OX40 agonist ivuxolimab in advanced cancers. Study summary: The diagnoses of dose-escalation patients were hepatocellular carcinoma, melanoma, renal cell or head and neck cancer. Three partial responders included one hepatocellular carcinoma patient and two cutaneous melanoma patients.

This table comes from immunoSEQ multiplex PCR, and its TCRdb copy is limited to in-frame clones, with some not included. This table has 40,000 to 55,000 clones, about 88% appearing once. The CDR3 consists of 15 residues. With 5 bases clipped from V and 2 bases from J, the junction kept 5 bases outside the gene matches. The germline CDR1 and CDR2 sequences are MDHEN and SYDVKM. General study results and limits: Still undetermined is the antigen specificity of the expanded peripheral T cells.

This chain links TRBV28 with TRBJ1-2; 10 bases fit TRBD1. The material sequenced was CD4+ or CD8+ T cells sorted from blood, taken in a trial of the OX40 agonist ivuxolimab. The receptor's source is an adult with an advanced solid tumor such as melanoma, head and neck, liver or kidney cancer. The CDR3: CASSKGQGTNYGYTF. CDR3 DNA sequence: TGTGCCAGCAGTAAGGGACAGGGGACGAACTATGGCTACACCTTC.